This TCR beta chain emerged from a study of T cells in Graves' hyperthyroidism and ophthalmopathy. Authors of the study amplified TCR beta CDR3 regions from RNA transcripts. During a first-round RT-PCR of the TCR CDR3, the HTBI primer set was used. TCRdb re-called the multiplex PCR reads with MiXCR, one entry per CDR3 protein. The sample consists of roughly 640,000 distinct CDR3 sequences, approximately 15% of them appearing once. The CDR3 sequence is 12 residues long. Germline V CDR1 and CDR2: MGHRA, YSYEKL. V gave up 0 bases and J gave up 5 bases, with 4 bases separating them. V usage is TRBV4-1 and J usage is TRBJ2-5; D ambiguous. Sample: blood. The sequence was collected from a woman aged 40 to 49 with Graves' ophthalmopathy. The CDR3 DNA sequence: TGCGCCAGCAGCCAAGAACCGGAGACCCAGTACTTC. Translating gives CASSQEPETQYF.